The 17 T cell receptor beta chains listed next were all sequenced from one sample in a study of shared clonotypes between healthy human individuals. Clones were sequenced by immunoSEQ multiplex PCR, and TCRdb holds only the in-frame ones, with some missing. The sample lists approximately 1,500,000 clones, more than 95% occurring once. Specimen: naive CD4+ T cells sorted from blood. Specified subset: CD45RA+ positively selected. Receptors originate from a man aged 25-45 years in good health.

The chain has TRBV5-1 and TRBJ2-1; perhaps TRBD2 as D (6 bases). V was pared by 0 bases and J by 8 bases, with 18 bases between. CDR1 and CDR2 from the germline V gene are SGHRS and YFSETQ. CDR3 length: 16 residues. CDR3 in amino acids: CASSLAGSTWEDEQFF. CDR3 nucleotide sequence: TGCGCCAGCAGCTTGGCGGGGAGTACCTGGGAGGATGAGCAGTTCTTC.

Notes on this clone: Other DNA sequences in the same sample also yield this CDR3. The V call is TRBV2, the J call TRBJ2-3; TRBD1 aligns across 8 bases. The CDR3 spans 13 residues. Germline trimming cut 6 bases from V and 4 bases from J; bases unmatched to any gene: 3. The germline V gene has CDR1 SNHLY and CDR2 FYNNEI. The DNA of the CDR3 is TGTGCCAGCAGGCCAGGGGGCCCAGATACGCAGTATTTT. Translated: CASRPGGPDTQYF. Filled out from reference TRBV2 and TRBJ2-3, the complete variable domain reads EPEVTQTPSHQVTQMGQEVILRCVPISNHLYFYWYRQILGQKVEFLVSFYNNEISEKSEIFDDQFSVERPDGSNFTLKIRSTKLEDSAMYFCASRPGGPDTQYFGPGTRLTVL.

The CDR3, as DNA: TGTGCCAGCACTCGGCGAGCGGGAGGTGCCTACAATGAGCAGTTCTTC. This gives the protein CASTRRAGGAYNEQFF. This sequence joins TRBV9 and TRBJ2-1, with 9 bases aligning to TRBD2. The CDR3 runs 16 residues. The germline gives CDR1 SGDLS, CDR2 YYNGEE. The J segment lost 2 bases and the V segment lost 6 bases, leaving 9 bases of the junction unmatched.

This clone was observed a single time. The V and J genes are TRBV28 and TRBJ1-5; no clear D gene. V was cut by 4 bases and J by 1 base, with 11 bases left in between. This CDR3 has 15 residues. Germline-derived CDR1 and CDR2 are MDHEN and SYDVKM. CDR3 region: CASSYLGMSNQPQHF. DNA for the CDR3: TGTGCCAGCAGTTATCTGGGGATGAGCAATCAGCCCCAGCATTTT.

This rearrangement joins TRBV28 to TRBJ2-7, with a weak D call TRBD1 (6 bases). The germline V and J ends were trimmed by 8 bases and 6 bases, with 17 bases remaining between them. The germline CDR1 and CDR2 sequences are MDHEN and SYDVKM. This CDR3 is 13 amino acids long. The CDR3 protein is CASLGTSPLEQYF. The CDR3 DNA is TGTGCCAGCCTGGGGACAAGCCCCCTCGAGCAGTACTTC.

V usage is TRBV9 and J usage is TRBJ2-1, with 12 bases identical to TRBD2. Germline V CDR1 and CDR2: SGDLS, YYNGEE. J lost 10 bases, V lost 0 bases, and 5 bases had no gene match. The length of the CDR3 is 15 residues. The CDR3 DNA sequence: TGTGCCAGCAGCGTAGGACTAGCGGGAGAGTGGGAGCAGTTCTTC. It translates to CASSVGLAGEWEQFF.

J is TRBJ2-3 and V is TRBV7-9; 8 bases are a match to TRBD1. Germline CDR1 SEHNR, CDR2 FQNEAQ (reference sequence). The V gene end was trimmed by 5 bases and the J gene end by 5 bases; junction bases not matched to a gene: 6. This CDR3 has 14 amino acids. Written as DNA, the CDR3 is TGTGCCAGCAGCCAAGGACAGGGAGTAGATACGCAGTATTTT. This translates into CASSQGQGVDTQYF. Full variable domain (remainder filled in from reference TRBV7-9 and TRBJ2-3): DTGVSQNPRHKITKRGQNVTFRCDPISEHNRLYWYRQTLGQGPEFLTYFQNEAQLEKSRLLSDRFSAERPKGSFSTLEIQRTEQGDSAMYLCASSQGQGVDTQYFGPGTRLTVL.

V and J are TRBV5-8 and TRBJ2-2, with 8 bases that match TRBD2. V lost 3 bases, J lost 5 bases, and 3 bases stayed unmatched. CDR1 and CDR2 from the germline V gene are SGHTS and YDEGEE. The CDR3 sequence is 14 residues long. The CDR3 is CASSWGTRTGELFF. The CDR3 coding sequence is TGTGCCAGCAGCTGGGGGACTAGGACCGGGGAGCTGTTTTTT.

The chain combines TRBV11-3 with TRBJ2-1; no firm D call. Deletions cut 6 bases from V and 4 bases from J, with 10 bases between. This CDR3 contains 13 residues. Per germline, CDR1 SGHNT and CDR2 YENEEA. The CDR3 nucleotides read TGTGCCAGCAGTCTAGACCATTACAATGAGCAGTTCTTC. Translation: CASSLDHYNEQFF.

This sequence joins TRBV29-1 and TRBJ2-7; D call uncertain. The length of the CDR3 is 12 residues. In germline, CDR1 is SQVTM, CDR2 ANQGSEA. Trimming left V 1 base short and J 6 bases short, with 10 bases between. The CDR3 DNA follows: TGCAGCGTTGAAGGGCTTTGGGGCGAGCAGTACTTC. This sequence encodes CSVEGLWGEQYF.

V is TRBV11-2 and J is TRBJ2-1, with TRBD2 matching over 13 bases. The CDR3 consists of 19 residues. Germline values: CDR1 SGHAT, CDR2 FQNNGV. V lost 0 bases to trimming and J lost 8 bases; unmatched junction nucleotides: 13. CDR3: CASSLDPPRLAGGGHEQFF. The CDR3 DNA follows: TGTGCCAGCAGCTTAGATCCCCCTCGACTAGCGGGAGGAGGGCATGAGCAGTTCTTC.

The chain joins TRBV5-1 to TRBJ2-1, with 12 bases aligning to TRBD1. CDR1 and CDR2 (germline): SGHRS, YFSETQ. This CDR3 has 17 amino acids. Germline trimming cut 7 bases from V and 6 bases from J; bases unmatched to any gene: 14. The CDR3 loop is CASGQSPGTGGLNEQFF. The CDR3 DNA sequence: TGCGCCAGCGGTCAATCCCCCGGGACAGGGGGCCTCAATGAGCAGTTCTTC.

V and J are TRBV15 and TRBJ2-5; D ambiguous. Trimming removed 0 bases from V and 5 bases from J, with 10 bases in between. The CDR3 has 14 residues. The germline V gene encodes CDR1 LNHNV and CDR2 YYDKDF (reference sequence). In DNA, the CDR3 is TGTGCCACCAGCAGAGATCACCATCACGAGACCCAGTACTTC. Protein: CATSRDHHHETQYF.

This chain uses TRBV27 with TRBJ2-7; TRBD1 matches 7 bases. V shed 6 bases, J shed 9 bases, and the junction held 8 bases outside the gene matches. CDR3 length equals 12 residues. Germline lookup yields CDR1 MNHEY and CDR2 SMNVEV (reference sequence). CDR3 residues: CASSLDRVVQYF. The CDR3 nucleotides read TGTGCCAGCAGCTTAGACAGGGTGGTGCAGTACTTC.

V is TRBV5-1 and J is TRBJ2-1; D not certain. The germline CDR1 and CDR2 sequences are SGHRS and YFSETQ. V dropped 1 base and J dropped 4 bases, with 6 bases sitting between them. This CDR3 comprises 13 residues. The CDR3 sequence: CASSLSRYNEQFF. In nucleotides, the CDR3 is TGCGCCAGCAGCTTGTCCAGATACAATGAGCAGTTCTTC.

The chain combines TRBV28 with TRBJ2-1; 11 nucleotides agree with TRBD2. V lost 7 bases, J lost 12 bases, and 5 bases stayed unmatched. The germline gives CDR1 MDHEN, CDR2 SYDVKM. The CDR3 length is 12 residues. The CDR3 nucleotides read TGTGCCAGCAATACTAGCGGGAGATGGCAGTTCTTC. Amino acids: CASNTSGRWQFF.

The chain couples TRBV7-9 to TRBJ2-2; 12 bases line up with TRBD2. V was pared by 5 bases and J by 5 bases, with 6 bases of the junction left unmatched. Germline CDR1 SEHNR, CDR2 FQNEAQ (reference sequence). There are 16 residues in the CDR3. The CDR3 region is CASSRGTSGYTGELFF. The CDR3 bases are TGTGCCAGCAGCCGAGGGACTAGCGGGTATACCGGGGAGCTGTTTTTT.